The 22 T cell receptor beta chains presented below share a single source sample, sequenced in a study of CD8+ T cells in alopecia areata. Sorting of pooled cutaneous lymph node cells was based on CD4, CD8alpha, NKG2D, NKG2ACE and other markers. Reverse transcription of extracted RNA yielded cDNA, which provided the sequencing template. TCRdb's table, derived via immunoSEQ multiplex PCR, lists solely in-frame clones and lacks some. This sample includes 250,000 or so clones with no singletons; its ten biggest clones take up 1.2%. Sequenced sample: CD4+ T cells sorted from a lymph node. These receptors were collected from a C3H/HeJ mouse with alopecia areata. Strain haplotype at MHC: H2-k.

The table lists this clone with a few counts. Each gene name is a mouse one. Read data end 4 residues before the CDR3 end; the end is taken from the germline J gene. V usage is TRBV5 and J usage is TRBJ1-2; 10 bases fit TRBD1. Germline CDR1 is LGHNA and CDR2 is YNLKQL (reference sequence). Trimming took 0 bases from V and 2 from J; bases not matched to a gene: 3. The CDR3 length is 16 residues. Here the CDR3 reads CASSQDWGQGNSDYTF. The sequenced CDR3 bases are TGTGCCAGCAGCCAAGATTGGGGACAGGGGAACTCC.

This clone has just a few counts. The germline and genes are mouse ones. From the germline J gene comes the end of the CDR3, since the read stops 4 residues before it. V is TRBV19 and J is TRBJ2-3, with 9 bases fitting TRBD1. Per the germline V gene, CDR1 is FNHDT and CDR2 is SITEND (reference sequence). The CDR3 loop spans 16 amino acids. V shed 5 bases, J shed 0 bases, and the junction held 7 bases outside the gene matches. The CDR3 reads CASRPGTGSSAETLYF. CDR3 DNA (partial): TGTGCCAGCAGGCCCGGGACAGGGTCTAGTGCAGAA.

About this clone: Mouse gene names apply. The read falls 4 residues short of the CDR3 end, and the missing part is taken from the germline J gene. The J gene is TRBJ2-5, the V gene TRBV13-3, with D perhaps matching TRBD1 (6 bases). CDR1 and CDR2 (germline): NNHDY, SYVADS. This CDR3 has 15 amino acids. The CDR3 loop reads CASSKQGVKGDTQYF. The covered CDR3 bases are TGTGCCAGCAGTAAACAGGGCGTAAAAGGGGAC.

Points on this clone: Gene labels here are mouse ones. The CDR3 DNA, read in part, is TGTGCCAGCGAGGGAAACACA. It specifies CASEGNT. The CDR3 reads in full as CASEGNTEVFF. The genes are TRBV13-2 and TRBJ1-1; the D is unclear. The CDR3 end is not reached by the read, which stops 4 residues before it; the germline J gene fills it in. The CDR3 covers 11 residues. V lost 6 bases to trimming and J lost 1 base, with 4 bases between them. Germline CDR1 and CDR2: NNHNN and SYGAGS (reference sequence).

As concerns this clone: The germline and genes are mouse ones. The read gets to within 4 residues of the CDR3 end, and the germline J gene fills in the rest. The chain combines TRBV19 with TRBJ2-4; D unresolved. This CDR3 has 12 amino acids. Germline V gene lookup returns CDR1 FNHDT and CDR2 SITEND (reference sequence). Incomplete CDR3 DNA: TGTGCCAGCAGTATACAGAAAAAC. Translating gives CASSIQKN. The whole CDR3 sequence is CASSIQKNTLYF.

Notes on this clone: Mouse gene names apply. The CDR3 is cut off 4 residues early in the read; its end comes from the germline J gene. The gene calls are TRBV13-3 and TRBJ2-5; 8 bases match TRBD2. The CDR3 extends over 12 amino acids. Germline V gene lookup returns CDR1 NNHDY and CDR2 SYVADS. The CDR3 sequence: CASSWGEDTQYF. Incomplete CDR3 DNA: TGTGCCAGCTCCTGGGGGGAAGAC. The full variable domain, with the rest looked up from reference TRBV13-3 and TRBJ2-5, is EAAVTQSPRSKVAVTGGKVTLSCHQTNNHDYMYWYRQDTGHGLRLIHYSYVADSTEKGDIPDGYKASRPSQENFSLILELASLSQTAVYFCASSWGEDTQYFGPGTRLLVL.

This clone turned up a few times. Genes and germline are mouse. Distinct nucleotide sequences in the sample also encode this CDR3. The part of the CDR3 DNA that was read is TGTGCCAGCAGTCAGGGGGCGTAT. Amino acid sequence: CASSQGAY. The full CDR3 reads CASSQGAYEQYF. This chain connects TRBV19 to TRBJ2-7; 8 nucleotides align to TRBD1. The CDR3 extends 4 residues past the end of the read, so its final part is completed from the germline J gene. Germline CDR1 reads FNHDT; CDR2 reads SITEND (reference sequence). The CDR3 runs 12 residues.

In this sample, this clone turned up a few times. Genes and germline are mouse. With the read ending 4 residues before the CDR3 end, the germline J gene is used to fill in that end. The chain has TRBV5 and TRBJ2-1, with no clear D. Germline V gene data show CDR1 as LGHNA and CDR2 as YNLKQL (reference sequence). This CDR3 is built from 13 residues. Trimming left V 0 bases short and J 4 bases short, with 4 bases between. The CDR3 loop is CASSQEVYAEQFF. The sequenced CDR3 bases are TGTGCCAGCAGCCAAGAGGTATATGCT.

This clone occurred a few times. Mouse gene names and germline throughout. The sequence runs out 4 residues before the end of the CDR3; the remainder is reconstructed from the germline J gene. The chain couples TRBV13-2 to TRBJ2-7; TRBD2 is a possible D gene (6 bases). V gave up 1 base and J gave up 3 bases, with 8 bases separating them. CDR1 and CDR2 from the germline V gene are NNHNN and SYGAGS (reference sequence). The CDR3 covers 13 residues. The sequenced part of the CDR3 DNA is TGTGCCAGCGGTGATCGGGGGGACTAT. Translated, it gives CASGDRGDY. The entire CDR3 sequence reads CASGDRGDYEQYF.

This clone has only a few counts. All gene names here are mouse names. The read comes to an end 3 residues before the CDR3 does, leaving the germline J gene to fill in the end. J is TRBJ1-6 and V is TRBV13-1; 8 nucleotides agree with TRBD1. TRBJ1-6 is labeled an ORF, and its function is uncertain. CDR1 NSHNY and CDR2 SYGAGN come from the germline V gene. V lost 2 bases, J lost 7 bases, and 5 bases stayed unmatched. The CDR3 loop spans 15 amino acids. The CDR3 spells CASSEQGALNSPLYF. The sequenced CDR3 bases are TGTGCCAGCAGTGAGCAGGGGGCGCTGAATTCGCCC.

Turning to this clone: Mouse germline and gene names are used. Here the CDR3 reads CTCRGHLNQDTQYF. The covered CDR3 bases are TGCACCTGCAGGGGACATCTTAACCAAGAC. The chain couples TRBV1 to TRBJ2-5; a weak D match, TRBD1 (6 bases). The missing CDR3 end, 4 residues past where the read stops, is filled in from the germline J gene. This CDR3 comprises 14 residues. Germline values: CDR1 NSQYPW, CDR2 LRSPGD (reference sequence). Trimming took 6 bases from V and 0 from J, leaving 10 bases between them.

Notes on this clone: Gene labels here are mouse ones. The read terminates 4 residues ahead of where the CDR3 ends, so the germline J gene completes it. The V and J genes are TRBV19 and TRBJ2-4; 8 bases match TRBD2. The CDR3 extends over 15 amino acids. Germline V gives CDR1 FNHDT, CDR2 SITEND (reference sequence). CDR3 amino acids: CASSPPDWEKNTLYF. The sequenced CDR3 bases are TGTGCCAGCAGCCCCCCGGACTGGGAGAAAAAC.

There are a few counts of this clone. Germline and genes: mouse. The observed sequence ends 4 residues before the CDR3 terminus, with the missing tail filled in from the germline J gene. The chain is built from TRBV19 and TRBJ1-1, with 9 positions matching TRBD1. Losses at the gene ends were 4 bases for V and 0 bases for J; bases not matched to a gene: 10. Germline V gene data show CDR1 as FNHDT and CDR2 as SITEND (reference sequence). The CDR3 totals 17 residues. The CDR3 DNA, read in part, is TGTGCCAGCAGTTGGAACAGGGGGCAAGGGGCAAACACA. Protein product: CASSWNRGQGANT. In full, the CDR3 is CASSWNRGQGANTEVFF.

Points on this clone: Gene names are the mouse ones. The DNA ends 4 residues before the CDR3 does, and the rest of the CDR3 is filled in from the germline J gene. This sample also contains other DNA sequences that code for the same CDR3. V gene TRBV13-1 combines with J gene TRBJ2-1; 8 nucleotides align to TRBD1. The CDR3 has 14 residues. J gave up 3 bases and V 4 bases, and 3 bases lay outside the gene matches. Germline-derived CDR1 and CDR2 are NSHNY and SYGAGN. The CDR3 reads CASSPGGAYAEQFF. Partial CDR3 DNA: TGTGCCAGCAGTCCAGGGGGCGCCTATGCT.

Concerning this clone: All gene names here are mouse names. Incomplete CDR3 DNA: TGTGCCAGCAGTGAGCACCGGGTTGGGTCC. Translated, it gives CASSEHRVGS. The entire CDR3 protein reads CASSEHRVGSDYTF. The chain has TRBV13-1 and TRBJ1-2; no clear D. The read ends 4 residues before the CDR3 terminus; that terminus is restored from the germline J gene. The germline CDR1 and CDR2 sequences are NSHNY and SYGAGN. CDR3 length: 14 residues.

As concerns this clone: Gene names denote mouse genes. The read gets to within 3 residues of the CDR3 end, and the germline J gene fills in the rest. The chain carries TRBV13-1 and TRBJ1-6; D might be TRBD1 (6 bases). TRBJ1-6 is designated an ORF whose function remains uncertain. V was clipped by 5 bases and J by 2 bases, with 8 bases between them. From germline, CDR1 is NSHNY and CDR2 SYGAGN. The CDR3 extends over 14 amino acids. Partial CDR3 DNA: TGTGCCAGCAGCCACAGGGCCTATAATTCGCCC. It specifies CASSHRAYNSP. The CDR3 as a whole reads CASSHRAYNSPLYF.

To note about this clone: Germline and genes: mouse. The CDR3 end lies 4 residues beyond the end of the read and is filled in from the germline J gene. Different DNA sequences within this sample yield the same CDR3. The chain uses TRBV13-3 and TRBJ2-3, with D tentatively TRBD2 (6 bases). The germline V gene encodes CDR1 NNHDY and CDR2 SYVADS. Trimming pared 1 base from V and 0 bases from J, leaving 9 bases between. CDR3 size: 15 residues. CDR3 DNA (partial): TGTGCCAGCAGTGATAGGCTGGGGAGTGCAGAA. It encodes CASSDRLGSAE. The entire CDR3 reads CASSDRLGSAETLYF.

This clone was observed a few times. Mouse names are used for the genes. Sequencing ends 4 residues short of the CDR3 end; the germline J gene provides the rest. The same CDR3 arises from other DNA sequences in this sample as well. V gene TRBV1 combines with J gene TRBJ2-2, with 9 bases matching TRBD2. The germline gives CDR1 NSQYPW, CDR2 LRSPGD (reference sequence). Germline trimming cut 4 bases from V and 0 bases from J; bases unmatched to any gene: 3. CDR3 size: 16 residues. The CDR3 loop is CTCSGGLGSNTGQLYF. Incomplete CDR3 DNA: TGCACCTGCAGTGGGGGACTGGGTTCAAACACCGGG.

This clone appeared many times. The gene names given are mouse names. The CDR3 end lies 4 residues beyond the end of the read and is filled in from the germline J gene. The chain couples TRBV21 to TRBJ1-2, with 9 bases aligning to TRBD1. TRBV21 is placed among ORFs of uncertain function. The J segment lost 3 bases and the V segment lost 6 bases, leaving 5 bases of the junction unmatched. CDR3 length: 14 residues. CDR3: CASRSGTGYSDYTF. CDR3 DNA, as far as it was read: TGTGCTAGCAGGTCCGGGACAGGGTACTCC.

In regard to this clone: Genes and germline come from the mouse. The read falls 3 residues short of the CDR3 end, and the missing part is taken from the germline J gene. J is TRBJ1-6 and V is TRBV13-1; 7 bases line up with TRBD1. TRBJ1-6 is an ORF for which the function is uncertain. The V segment lost 4 bases and the J segment 3 bases; nucleotides outside the gene matches: 1. The CDR3 extends over 14 amino acids. The germline V gene has CDR1 NSHNY and CDR2 SYGAGN. This CDR3 reads CASSWDSYNSPLYF. The sequenced CDR3 bases are TGTGCCAGCAGTTGGGACAGCTATAATTCGCCC.

This clone was observed a handful of times. Gene labels here are mouse ones. The read halts 4 residues ahead of the CDR3 end, with the missing end drawn from the germline J gene. V usage is TRBV13-3 and J usage is TRBJ1-1; D possibly corresponds to TRBD1 (6 bases). This CDR3 is built from 14 residues. CDR1 and CDR2 (germline): NNHDY, SYVADS. Trimming took off 0 bases at V and 2 bases at J, with 8 bases between the two ends. CDR3 amino acids: CASSDGRGNTEVFF. CDR3 bases read: TGTGCCAGCAGTGATGGCAGGGGTAACACA.

In the case of this clone: Any gene name here is a mouse gene name. The read ends 4 residues early relative to the CDR3; the germline J gene fills the gap. The sample carries other DNA sequences with the same CDR3. This rearrangement joins TRBV13-1 to TRBJ2-4, with D perhaps TRBD2 (6 bases). CDR1 is NSHNY and CDR2 is SYGAGN in the germline V gene. The CDR3 is made up of 11 amino acids. The CDR3 bases that were read are TGTGCCAGCAGACTGGGTAAC. Encoded protein: CASRLGN. The full CDR3 protein reads CASRLGNTLYF.